Shown below are 11 T cell receptor beta chains from a single sample sequenced in a study of T cells in Graves' hyperthyroidism and ophthalmopathy. Regions amplified from RNA transcripts were the TCR beta CDR3 regions. A first-round RT-PCR of the TCR CDR3 used the HTBI primer set. TCRdb re-analysed the multiplex PCR reads in MiXCR, keeping a single row per CDR3 protein. The repertoire consists of roughly 350,000 distinct CDR3 sequences, with more than 12% occurring once and the leading ten covering around a fifth. The sequenced sample was blood. The source of these receptors is a woman under 40 with Graves' ophthalmopathy.

This clonotype was recorded at least ten times. The genes are TRBV2 and TRBJ1-1; unclear D gene. The germline V gene has CDR1 SNHLY and CDR2 FYNNEI. Trimming cost V 1 base and J 7 bases, with 7 bases left between them. The CDR3 is 12 residues long. This CDR3 reads CASSEGQFEAFF. The CDR3 nucleotides read TGTGCCAGCAGTGAAGGGCAGTTTGAAGCTTTCTTT.

This clonotype has ten or more counts. This sequence joins TRBV30 and TRBJ1-1; TRBD1 might be the D (5 bases). V was pared by 0 bases and J by 4 bases, with 18 bases between. The CDR3 has 16 residues. Germline V CDR1 and CDR2: GTSNPN, SVGIG (reference sequence). The chain's CDR3 is CAWSVFGGRVGTEAFF. CDR3 DNA sequence: TGTGCCTGGAGTGTATTCGGGGGTAGAGTGGGCACTGAAGCTTTCTTT.

This clonotype was observed many times. This chain connects TRBV12-3 or TRBV12-4 to TRBJ1-5, with TRBD1 as a possible D gene (6 bases). The CDR3 runs 13 residues. The V end was cut by 9 bases, the J end by 3 bases, with 12 bases between. CDR3 coding DNA: TGTGCCAGTAGATACAGGGACAATCAGCCCCAGCATTTT. It translates to CASRYRDNQPQHF.

The chain joins TRBV5-4 to TRBJ1-6; D is perhaps TRBD1 (5 bases). Germline-derived CDR1 and CDR2 are SGHNT and YYREEE (reference sequence). There are 15 residues in the CDR3. Trimming left V 4 bases short and J 6 bases short, with 14 bases between. The CDR3 nucleotides read TGTGCCAGCAGCCCGGACAACCGGCCTAATTCACCCCTCCACTTT. Translation gives CASSPDNRPNSPLHF.

The gene calls are TRBV28 and TRBJ2-5; D call uncertain. Germline CDR1 reads MDHEN; CDR2 reads SYDVKM. The ends were cut back, 10 bases at V and 11 bases at J, with 23 bases in the middle. The CDR3 totals 13 residues. The CDR3 protein is CATSFPRQQFQYF. Written as DNA, the CDR3 is TGTGCCACCTCTTTTCCCCGCCAACAATTTCAGTACTTC.

Concerning this clonotype: Since no conserved phenylalanine or tryptophan closes the CDR3, a read error is the likely cause. V and J are TRBV12-3 or TRBV12-4 and TRBJ2-2; D is perhaps TRBD2 (7 bases). V lost 7 bases, J lost 2 bases, and 17 bases lay in between. CDR3 length equals 16 residues. The CDR3: CASNPVGGPNTGELFS. For the CDR3, the DNA is TGTGCCAGCAATCCGGTGGGGGGGCCCAACACCGGGGAGCTGTTTTCT.

This clonotype was counted a few times. V and J are TRBV2 and TRBJ2-1; no firm D call. CDR3 length: 13 amino acids. Per germline, CDR1 SNHLY and CDR2 FYNNEI. Trimming removed 2 bases at V and 10 bases at J, with 12 bases between. As DNA, the CDR3 is TGTGCCAGCAGTGAACTGGGCACGCCAGAGCAGTTCTTC. Translating it yields CASSELGTPEQFF. The entire variable domain, with the rest obtained from reference TRBV2 and TRBJ2-1, is as follows: EPEVTQTPSHQVTQMGQEVILRCVPISNHLYFYWYRQILGQKVEFLVSFYNNEISEKSEIFDDQFSVERPDGSNFTLKIRSTKLEDSAMYFCASSELGTPEQFFGPGTRLTVL.

The sample holds many counts of this clonotype. The chain links TRBV19 to TRBJ1-1; D ambiguous. The germline V and J ends were trimmed by 6 bases and 4 bases, with 18 bases remaining between them. Looked up from germline, CDR1 is LNHDA and CDR2 is SQIVND (reference sequence). The CDR3 extends over 15 amino acids. CDR3 loop: CASSPPLHSGTEAFF. The CDR3 DNA follows: TGTGCCAGTAGCCCCCCCCTCCATTCGGGCACTGAAGCTTTCTTT.

This clonotype showed up many times. The chain is built from TRBV20-1 and TRBJ2-3; 14 bases map to TRBD2. V was pared by 0 bases and J by 0 bases, with 8 bases of the junction left unmatched. CDR3 length equals 19 residues. Germline-derived CDR1 and CDR2 are DFQATT and SNEGSKA (reference sequence). CDR3 region: CSAREIRTSGGTSTDTQYF. In nucleotides, the CDR3 is TGCAGTGCTAGAGAAATTCGGACTAGCGGGGGGACTAGCACAGATACGCAGTATTTT.

This clonotype was detected only a few times. It may be a read error: a sequence one base away is much more abundant. V usage is TRBV5-1 and J usage is TRBJ2-1, with D maybe TRBD2 (6 bases). CDR1 and CDR2 from the germline V gene are SGHRS and YFSETQ. The length of the CDR3 is 13 residues. CDR3 loop: CTSTEGTYNEQFF. In DNA, the CDR3 is TGCACCAGCACAGAGGGGACTTACAATGAGCAGTTCTTC.

This clonotype was counted at least ten times. The genes are TRBV2 and TRBJ1-1, with a tentative D call TRBD1 (6 bases). This CDR3 region has 14 residues. V was pared by 4 bases and J by 5 bases, with 14 bases between. The germline gives CDR1 SNHLY, CDR2 FYNNEI. The CDR3 protein is CASSGGRGRTEAFF. CDR3 in DNA: TGTGCCAGCAGTGGGGGGCGGGGGAGGACTGAAGCTTTCTTT.